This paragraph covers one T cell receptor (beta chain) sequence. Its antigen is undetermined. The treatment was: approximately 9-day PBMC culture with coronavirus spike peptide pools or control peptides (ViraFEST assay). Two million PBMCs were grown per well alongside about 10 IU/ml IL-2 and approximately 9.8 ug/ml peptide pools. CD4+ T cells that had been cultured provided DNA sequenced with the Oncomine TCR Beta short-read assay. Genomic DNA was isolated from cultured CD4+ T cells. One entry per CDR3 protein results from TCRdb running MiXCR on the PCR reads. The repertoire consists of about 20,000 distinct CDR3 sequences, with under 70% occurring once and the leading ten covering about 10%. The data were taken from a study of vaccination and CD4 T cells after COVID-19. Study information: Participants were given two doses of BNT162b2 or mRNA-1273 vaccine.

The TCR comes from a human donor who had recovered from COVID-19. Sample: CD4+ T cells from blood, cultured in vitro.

The CDR3 DNA follows: TGTGCCAGCAGGGGATTAGCGGGAAAAAACATTCAGTACTTC. It specifies CASRGLAGKNIQYF. The chain couples TRBV6-2 or TRBV6-3 to TRBJ2-4, with 8 bases matching TRBD2. This CDR3 comprises 14 residues. Germline V gives CDR1 MNHEY, CDR2 SVGEGT. V was clipped by 6 bases and J by 4 bases; unmatched bases: 5.